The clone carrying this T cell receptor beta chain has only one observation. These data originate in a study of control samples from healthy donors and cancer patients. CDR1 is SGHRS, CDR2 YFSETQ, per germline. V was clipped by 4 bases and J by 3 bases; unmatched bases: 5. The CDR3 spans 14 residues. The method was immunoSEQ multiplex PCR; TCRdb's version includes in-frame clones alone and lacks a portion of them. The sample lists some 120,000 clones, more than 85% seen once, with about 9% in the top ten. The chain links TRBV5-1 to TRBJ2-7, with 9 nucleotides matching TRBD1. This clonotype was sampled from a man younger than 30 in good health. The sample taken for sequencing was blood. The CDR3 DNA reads TGCGCCAGCAGCCCTTCGGGACAGGGCTACGAGCAGTACTTC. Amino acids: CASSPSGQGYEQYF. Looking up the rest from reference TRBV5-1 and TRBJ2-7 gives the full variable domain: KAGVTQTPRYLIKTRGQQVTLSCSPISGHRSVSWYQQTPGQGLQFLFEYFSETQRNKGNFPGRFSGRQFSNSRSEMNVSTLELGDSALYLCASSPSGQGYEQYFGPGTRLTVT.